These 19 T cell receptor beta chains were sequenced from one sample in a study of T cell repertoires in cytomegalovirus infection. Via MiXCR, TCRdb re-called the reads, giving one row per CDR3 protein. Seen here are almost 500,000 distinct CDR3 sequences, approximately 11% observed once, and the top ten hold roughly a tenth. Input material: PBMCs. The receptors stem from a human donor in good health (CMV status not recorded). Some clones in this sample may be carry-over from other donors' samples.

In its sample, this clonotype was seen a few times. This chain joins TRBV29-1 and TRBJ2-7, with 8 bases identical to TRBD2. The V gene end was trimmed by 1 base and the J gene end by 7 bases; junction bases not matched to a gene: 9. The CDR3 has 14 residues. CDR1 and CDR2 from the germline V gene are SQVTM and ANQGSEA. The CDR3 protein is CSVEGDSGVREQYF. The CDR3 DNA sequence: TGCAGCGTTGAAGGGGATAGCGGGGTCCGGGAGCAGTACTTC.

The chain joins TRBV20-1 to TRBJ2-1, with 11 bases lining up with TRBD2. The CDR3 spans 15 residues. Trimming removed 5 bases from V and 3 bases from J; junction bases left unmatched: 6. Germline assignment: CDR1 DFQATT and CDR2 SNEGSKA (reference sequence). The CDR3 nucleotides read TGCAGTGCTCCCCCGGGACTAGCGGACTACAATGAGCAGTTCTTC. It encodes CSAPPGLADYNEQFF.

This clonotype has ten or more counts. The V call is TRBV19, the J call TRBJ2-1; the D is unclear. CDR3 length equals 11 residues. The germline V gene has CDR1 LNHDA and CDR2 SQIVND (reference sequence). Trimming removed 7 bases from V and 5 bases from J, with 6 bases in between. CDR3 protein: CASTFNNEQFF. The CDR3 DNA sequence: TGTGCCAGTACATTCAACAATGAGCAGTTCTTC.

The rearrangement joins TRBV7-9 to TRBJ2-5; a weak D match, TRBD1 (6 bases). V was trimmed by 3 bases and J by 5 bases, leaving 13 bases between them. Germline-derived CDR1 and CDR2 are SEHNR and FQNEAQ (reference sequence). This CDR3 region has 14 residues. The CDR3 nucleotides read TGTGCCAGCAGCTTTAGCAGGGGCGGTGAGACCCAGTACTTC. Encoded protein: CASSFSRGGETQYF.

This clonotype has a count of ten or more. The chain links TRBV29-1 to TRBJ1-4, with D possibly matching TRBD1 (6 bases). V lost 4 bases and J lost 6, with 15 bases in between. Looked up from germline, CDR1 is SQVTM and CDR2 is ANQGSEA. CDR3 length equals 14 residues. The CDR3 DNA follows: TGCAGCGTTGGGGGAGATGCAGGGGATGAAAAACTGTTTTTT. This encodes CSVGGDAGDEKLFF.

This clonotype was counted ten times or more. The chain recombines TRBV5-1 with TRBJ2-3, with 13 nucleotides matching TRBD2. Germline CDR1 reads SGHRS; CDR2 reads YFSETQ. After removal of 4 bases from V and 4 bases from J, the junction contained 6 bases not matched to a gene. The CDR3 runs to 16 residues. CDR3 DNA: TGCGCCAGCAGCACCGGGACTAGCGGGAAAGCAGATACGCAGTATTTT. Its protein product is CASSTGTSGKADTQYF.

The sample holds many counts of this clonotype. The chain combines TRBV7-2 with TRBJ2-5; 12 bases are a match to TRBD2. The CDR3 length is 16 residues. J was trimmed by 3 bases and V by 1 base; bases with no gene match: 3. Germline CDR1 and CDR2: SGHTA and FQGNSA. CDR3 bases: TGTGCCAGCAGCTTAGGTCTAGCGGGGGGGGAAGAGACCCAGTACTTC. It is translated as CASSLGLAGGEETQYF.

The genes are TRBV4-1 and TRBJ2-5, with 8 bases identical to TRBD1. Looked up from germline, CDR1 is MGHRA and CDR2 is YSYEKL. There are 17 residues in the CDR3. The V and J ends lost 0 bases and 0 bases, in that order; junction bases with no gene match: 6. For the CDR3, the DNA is TGCGCCAGCAGCCAAGATGGGACAGGAGTTTACCAAGAGACCCAGTACTTC. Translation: CASSQDGTGVYQETQYF.

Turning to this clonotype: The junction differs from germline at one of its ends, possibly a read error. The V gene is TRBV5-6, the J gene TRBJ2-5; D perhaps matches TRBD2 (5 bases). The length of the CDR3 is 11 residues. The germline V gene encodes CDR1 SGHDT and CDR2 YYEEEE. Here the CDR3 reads CASSLGSDLGF. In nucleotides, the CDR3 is TGTGCCAGCAGCTTGGGGTCGGACTTGGGCTTC.

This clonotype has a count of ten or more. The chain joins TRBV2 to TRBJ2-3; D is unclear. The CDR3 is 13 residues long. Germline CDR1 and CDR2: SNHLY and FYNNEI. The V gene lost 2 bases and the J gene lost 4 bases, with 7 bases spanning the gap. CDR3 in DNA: TGTGCCAGCAGTGAATTCTTGGCAGATACGCAGTATTTT. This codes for CASSEFLADTQYF.

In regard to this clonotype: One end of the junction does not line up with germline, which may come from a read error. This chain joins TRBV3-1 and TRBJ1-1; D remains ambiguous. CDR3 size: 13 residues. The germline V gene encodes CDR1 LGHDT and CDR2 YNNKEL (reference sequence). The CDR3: CASSQVAYTDAFF. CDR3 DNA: TGTGCCAGCAGCCAAGTCGCGTACACTGACGCTTTCTTT.

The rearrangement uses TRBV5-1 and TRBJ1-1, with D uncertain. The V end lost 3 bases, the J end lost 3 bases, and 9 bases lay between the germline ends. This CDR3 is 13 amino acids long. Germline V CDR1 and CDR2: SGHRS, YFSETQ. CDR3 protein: CASSSGGYTEAFF. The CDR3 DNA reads TGCGCCAGCAGCTCTGGTGGGTACACTGAAGCTTTCTTT.

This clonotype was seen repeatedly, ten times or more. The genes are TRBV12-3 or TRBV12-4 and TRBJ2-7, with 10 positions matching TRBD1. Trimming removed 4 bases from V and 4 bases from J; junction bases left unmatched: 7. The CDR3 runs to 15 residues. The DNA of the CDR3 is TGTGCCAGCAGTTACGGACAGGGGGTTCTGTACGAGCAGTACTTC. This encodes CASSYGQGVLYEQYF.

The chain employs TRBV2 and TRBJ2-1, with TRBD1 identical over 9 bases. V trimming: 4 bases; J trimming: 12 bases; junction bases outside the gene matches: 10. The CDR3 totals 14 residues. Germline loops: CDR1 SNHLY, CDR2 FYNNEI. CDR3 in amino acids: CASSAVTGGYGQFF. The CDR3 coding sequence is TGTGCCAGCAGTGCTGTGACAGGGGGTTATGGGCAGTTCTTC.

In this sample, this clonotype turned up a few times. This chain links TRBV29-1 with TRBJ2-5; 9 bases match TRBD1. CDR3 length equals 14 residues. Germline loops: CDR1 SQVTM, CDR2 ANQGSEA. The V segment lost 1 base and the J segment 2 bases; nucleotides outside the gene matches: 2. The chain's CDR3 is CSVEGDRGQETQYF. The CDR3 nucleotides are TGCAGCGTTGAAGGCGACAGGGGGCAAGAGACCCAGTACTTC.

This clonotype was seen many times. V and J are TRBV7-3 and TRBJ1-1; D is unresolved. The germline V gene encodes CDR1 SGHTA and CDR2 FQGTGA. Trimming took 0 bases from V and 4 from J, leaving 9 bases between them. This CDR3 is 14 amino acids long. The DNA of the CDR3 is TGTGCCAGCAGCTTAACGAGGGAGGGCACTGAAGCTTTCTTT. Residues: CASSLTREGTEAFF.

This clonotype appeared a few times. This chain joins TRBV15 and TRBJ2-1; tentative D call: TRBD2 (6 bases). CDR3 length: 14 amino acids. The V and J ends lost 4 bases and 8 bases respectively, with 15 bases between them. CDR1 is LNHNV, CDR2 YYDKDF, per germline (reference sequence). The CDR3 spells CATSKLTRVDEQFF. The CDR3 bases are TGTGCCACCAGCAAGCTGACTAGGGTCGATGAGCAGTTCTTC.

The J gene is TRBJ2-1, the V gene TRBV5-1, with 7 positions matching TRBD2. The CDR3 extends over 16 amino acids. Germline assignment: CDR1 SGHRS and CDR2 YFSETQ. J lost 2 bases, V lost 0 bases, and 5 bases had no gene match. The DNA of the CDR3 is TGCGCCAGCAGCTTGGAGGCTAGCGGTACCTACAATGAGCAGTTCTTC. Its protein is CASSLEASGTYNEQFF.

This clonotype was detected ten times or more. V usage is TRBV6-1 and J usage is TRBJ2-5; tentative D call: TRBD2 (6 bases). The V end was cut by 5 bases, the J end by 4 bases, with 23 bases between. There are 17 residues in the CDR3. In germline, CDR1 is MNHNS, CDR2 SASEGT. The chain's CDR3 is CASSKPGLPIPGETQYF. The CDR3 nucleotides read TGTGCCAGCAGTAAGCCGGGACTCCCGATCCCTGGAGAGACCCAGTACTTC.